The clone carrying this TCR beta chain was detected ten times or more. The antigen is unknown. These data are taken from a study of T cells after yellow fever vaccination. General study points: Abundant bulk-derived clonotypes could contaminate FACS-sorted repertoires. The secondary response peaked faster, at day 5 versus 15, but was weaker. Re-detected after boosting: most primary clones, almost 97% of CD4 and 75% to 90% of CD8.

TCRdb ran MiXCR on the 5' RACE reads and lists one entry per CDR3 protein. The table has under 150,000 distinct CDR3 sequences, approximately 7.7% seen once; the top ten hold 0.55% to 0.9%. Germline V lookup: CDR1 KGHSH, CDR2 LQKENI. The CDR3 extends over 14 amino acids. The V gene lost 6 bases and the J gene lost 3 bases, with 15 bases spanning the gap. This TCR derives from a man aged 25 to 40 who received the YFV17D yellow fever vaccine. The V call is TRBV18, the J call TRBJ2-7; D call uncertain. The sequenced sample was CD4+ T cells sorted from PBMCs, obtained 5 days after the yellow fever booster vaccination. CDR3: CASSPDTSGYEQYF. CDR3 coding DNA: TGTGCCAGCTCGCCCGACACCTCCGGCTACGAGCAGTACTTC.